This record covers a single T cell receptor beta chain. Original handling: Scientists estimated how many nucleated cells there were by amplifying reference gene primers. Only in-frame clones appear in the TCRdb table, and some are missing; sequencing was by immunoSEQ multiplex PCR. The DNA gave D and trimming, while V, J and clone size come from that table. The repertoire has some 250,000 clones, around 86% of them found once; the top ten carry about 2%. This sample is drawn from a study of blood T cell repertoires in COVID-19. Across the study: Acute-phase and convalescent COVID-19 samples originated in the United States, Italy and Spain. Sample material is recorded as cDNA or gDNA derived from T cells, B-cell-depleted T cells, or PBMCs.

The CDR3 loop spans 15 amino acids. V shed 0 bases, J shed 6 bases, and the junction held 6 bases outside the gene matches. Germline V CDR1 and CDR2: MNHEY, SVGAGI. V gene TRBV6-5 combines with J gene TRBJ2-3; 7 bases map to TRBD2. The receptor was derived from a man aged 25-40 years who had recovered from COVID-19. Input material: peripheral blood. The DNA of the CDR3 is TGTGCCAGCAGTTACTCGAGCGGGATGTCCGATACGCAGTATTTT. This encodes CASSYSSGMSDTQYF.